These 11 T cell receptor beta chains were all obtained from the same sample, sequenced in a study of blood T cell repertoires in COVID-19. Clones were sequenced by immunoSEQ multiplex PCR, and TCRdb holds only the in-frame ones, with some missing. The sample lists 50,000 or so clones, around 86% occurring once. The sequenced sample was peripheral blood. The receptors were gathered from a woman older than 75 with acute or convalescent COVID-19.

The chain uses TRBV5-4 and TRBJ2-3; 11 nucleotides line up with TRBD1. Germline CDR1 and CDR2: SGHNT and YYREEE (reference sequence). V shed 4 bases and J 2 bases; nucleotides not matched to a gene: 12. The CDR3 totals 18 residues. CDR3 in DNA: TGTGCCAGCAGCCCGGGGACAGGGGGAGGACCTTTCACAGATACGCAGTATTTT. This gives the protein CASSPGTGGGPFTDTQYF. The full variable domain, completed using reference TRBV5-4 and TRBJ2-3, is ETGVTQSPTHLIKTRGQQVTLRCSSQSGHNTVSWYQQALGQGPQFIFQYYREEENGRGNFPPRFSGLQFPNYSSELNVNALELDDSALYLCASSPGTGGGPFTDTQYFGPGTRLTVL.

This chain uses TRBV3-1 (or the pseudogene TRBV3-2) with TRBJ1-2; D gene ambiguous. CDR1 and CDR2 from the germline V gene are LGHDT and YNNKEL (reference sequence). This CDR3 is built from 12 residues. The V gene lost 3 bases and the J gene lost 5 bases, with 7 bases spanning the gap. CDR3: CASSHPRYGYTF. The CDR3 bases are TGTGCCAGCAGCCACCCCCGGTATGGCTACACCTTC.

The rearrangement uses TRBV9 and TRBJ2-1, with 7 bases identical to TRBD2. CDR1 SGDLS and CDR2 YYNGEE come from the germline V gene. Trimming took 0 bases from V and 4 from J; bases not matched to a gene: 4. This CDR3 region has 15 residues. CDR3 amino acids: CASSVESGEYNEQFF. The CDR3 DNA is TGTGCCAGCAGCGTAGAAAGCGGGGAATACAATGAGCAGTTCTTC.

The V gene is TRBV19, the J gene TRBJ2-1; 10 bases match TRBD2. Germline loops: CDR1 LNHDA, CDR2 SQIVND (reference sequence). CDR3 length: 16 amino acids. The V gene end was trimmed by 5 bases and the J gene end by 8 bases; junction bases not matched to a gene: 12. The CDR3 DNA reads as TGTGCCAGTAGTTCAACGCCCGGGACTAGCGCCGATGAGCAGTTCTTC. This encodes CASSSTPGTSADEQFF.

This chain links TRBV7-8 with TRBJ1-1; the D is unclear. CDR1 is SGHVS and CDR2 is FQNEAQ in the germline V gene. V was pared by 2 bases and J by 8 bases, with 12 bases between. This CDR3 comprises 13 residues. CDR3 coding DNA: TGTGCCAGCAGCTTACCTGGGCCTTCCGAAGCTTTCTTT. It encodes CASSLPGPSEAFF.

This sequence joins TRBV29-1 and TRBJ2-1; 12 positions agree with TRBD1. Germline CDR1 and CDR2: SQVTM and ANQGSEA. Trimming cost V 3 bases and J 7 bases; bases outside gene matches: 10. The CDR3 consists of 16 residues. CDR3 nucleotide sequence: TGCAGCGTTGACATATCCCGGGACAGGGGGCGGAATGAGCAGTTCTTC. It codes for CSVDISRDRGRNEQFF.

The table lists this clone with a count of one. This chain uses TRBV1 with TRBJ2-3; the D call TRBD2 from the table was never checked on the DNA. TRBV1 corresponds to a pseudogene. The CDR3 loop spans 17 amino acids. CDR3 residues: CTSSQAASGTDTDTQYF. The CDR3 region has the DNA TGCACCAGCAGCCAAGCGGCGAGCGGAACAGACACAGATACGCAGTATTTT.

V usage is TRBV3-1 (or the pseudogene TRBV3-2) and J usage is TRBJ1-2; D might be TRBD1 (5 bases). Germline CDR1 reads LGHDT; CDR2 reads YNNKEL (reference sequence). The CDR3 has 13 amino acids. Trimming removed 1 base at V and 8 bases at J, with 11 bases between. The CDR3 DNA sequence: TGTGCCAGCAGCCAAGTGGGCGGGACCGGCTACACCTTC. Translating it yields CASSQVGGTGYTF.

The rearrangement joins TRBV9 to TRBJ2-1; D uncertain. The CDR3 runs to 15 residues. In germline, CDR1 is SGDLS, CDR2 YYNGEE. Trimming stripped 0 bases from V and 1 base from J, with 8 bases between. The CDR3 loop is CASSVGYSSYNEQFF. Here the CDR3 DNA reads TGTGCCAGCAGCGTAGGATACAGTTCCTACAATGAGCAGTTCTTC.

CDR3 DNA sequence: TGTGCCAGCAGCGCCCTTCGCGGGGGCAATCAGCCCCAGCATTTT. Residues: CASSALRGGNQPQHF. The chain has TRBV7-2 and TRBJ1-5; D not resolved. V lost 5 bases and J lost 2, with 13 bases in between. CDR3 length: 15 amino acids. Germline-derived CDR1 and CDR2 are SGHTA and FQGNSA.

The V call is TRBV11-2, the J call TRBJ2-3; a possible D gene is TRBD1 (6 bases). V was cut by 7 bases and J by 3 bases, with 17 bases left in between. There are 15 residues in the CDR3. The germline gives CDR1 SGHAT, CDR2 FQNNGV. CDR3: CASTYLQGRTDTQYF. The CDR3 coding sequence is TGTGCCAGCACCTACCTCCAGGGGAGAACAGATACGCAGTATTTT.